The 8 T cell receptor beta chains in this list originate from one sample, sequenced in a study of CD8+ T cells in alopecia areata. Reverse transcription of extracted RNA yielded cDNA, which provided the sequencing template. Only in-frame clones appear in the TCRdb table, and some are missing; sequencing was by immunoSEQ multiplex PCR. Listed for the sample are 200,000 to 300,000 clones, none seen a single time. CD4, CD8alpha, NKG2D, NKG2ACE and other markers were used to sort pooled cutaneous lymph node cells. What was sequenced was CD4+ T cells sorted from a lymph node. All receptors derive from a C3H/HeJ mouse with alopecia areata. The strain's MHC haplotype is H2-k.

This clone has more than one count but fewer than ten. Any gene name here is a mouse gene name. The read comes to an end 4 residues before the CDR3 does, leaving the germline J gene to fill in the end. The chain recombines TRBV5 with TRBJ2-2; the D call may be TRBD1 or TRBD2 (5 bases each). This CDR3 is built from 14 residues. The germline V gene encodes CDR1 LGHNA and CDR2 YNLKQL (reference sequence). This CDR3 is CASSQDRDGGQLYF. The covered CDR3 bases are TGTGCCAGCAGCCAAGACAGGGACGGCGGG.

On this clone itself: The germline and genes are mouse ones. The part of the CDR3 DNA that was read is TGTGCCAGCAGTGGGGACAGCTATAATTCGCCC. It encodes CASSGDSYNSP. The whole CDR3 protein is CASSGDSYNSPLYF. This chain uses TRBV13-3 with TRBJ1-6, with 7 bases fitting TRBD1. The CDR3 goes on 3 residues after the read ends, and that part is filled in from the germline J gene. TRBJ1-6 is flagged as an ORF with uncertain function. Germline lookup yields CDR1 NNHDY and CDR2 SYVADS. The CDR3 sequence is 14 residues long. Trimming cost V 3 bases and J 3 bases; bases outside gene matches: 0.

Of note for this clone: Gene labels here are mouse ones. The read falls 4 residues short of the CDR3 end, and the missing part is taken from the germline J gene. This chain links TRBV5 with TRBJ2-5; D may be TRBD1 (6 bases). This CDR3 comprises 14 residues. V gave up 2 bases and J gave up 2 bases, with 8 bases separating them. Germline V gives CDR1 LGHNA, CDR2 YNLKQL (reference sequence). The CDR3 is CASSQWDIQDTQYF. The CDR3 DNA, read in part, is TGTGCCAGCAGCCAATGGGACATCCAAGAC.

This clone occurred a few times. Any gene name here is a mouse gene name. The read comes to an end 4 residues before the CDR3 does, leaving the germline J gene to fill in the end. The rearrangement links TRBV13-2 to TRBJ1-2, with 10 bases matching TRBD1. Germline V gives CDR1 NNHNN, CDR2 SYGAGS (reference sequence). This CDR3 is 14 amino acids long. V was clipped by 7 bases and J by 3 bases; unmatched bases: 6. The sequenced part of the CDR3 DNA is TGTGCCAGCTTACGGACAGGGGGAGACTCC. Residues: CASLRTGGDS. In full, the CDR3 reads CASLRTGGDSDYTF.

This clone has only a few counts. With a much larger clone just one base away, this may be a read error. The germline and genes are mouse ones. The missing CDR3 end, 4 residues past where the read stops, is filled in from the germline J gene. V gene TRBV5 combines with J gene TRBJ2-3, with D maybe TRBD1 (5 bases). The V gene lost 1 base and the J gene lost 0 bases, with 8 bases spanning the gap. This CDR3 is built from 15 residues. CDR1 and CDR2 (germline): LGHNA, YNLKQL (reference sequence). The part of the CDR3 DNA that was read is TGTGCCAGCAGCCAAGGACAGTCTAGTGCAGAA. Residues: CASSQGQSSAE. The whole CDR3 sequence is CASSQGQSSAETLYF.

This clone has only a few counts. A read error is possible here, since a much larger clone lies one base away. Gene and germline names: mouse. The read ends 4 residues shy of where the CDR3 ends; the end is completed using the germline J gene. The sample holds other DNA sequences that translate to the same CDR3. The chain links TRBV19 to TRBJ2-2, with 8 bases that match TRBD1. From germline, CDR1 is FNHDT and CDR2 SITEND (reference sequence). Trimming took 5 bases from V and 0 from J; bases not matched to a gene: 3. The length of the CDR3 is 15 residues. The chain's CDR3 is CASSPGQANTGQLYF. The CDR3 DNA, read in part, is TGTGCCAGCAGCCCGGGACAGGCAAACACCGGG.

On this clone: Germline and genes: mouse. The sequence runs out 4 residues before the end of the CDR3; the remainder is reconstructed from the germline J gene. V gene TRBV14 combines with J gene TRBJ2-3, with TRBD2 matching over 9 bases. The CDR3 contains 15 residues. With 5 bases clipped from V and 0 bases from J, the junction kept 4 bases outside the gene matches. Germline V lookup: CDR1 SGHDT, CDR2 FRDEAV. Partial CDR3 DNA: TGTGCCAGCAGGACTGGGGGAACTAGTGCAGAA. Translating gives CASRTGGTSAE. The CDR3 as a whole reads CASRTGGTSAETLYF.

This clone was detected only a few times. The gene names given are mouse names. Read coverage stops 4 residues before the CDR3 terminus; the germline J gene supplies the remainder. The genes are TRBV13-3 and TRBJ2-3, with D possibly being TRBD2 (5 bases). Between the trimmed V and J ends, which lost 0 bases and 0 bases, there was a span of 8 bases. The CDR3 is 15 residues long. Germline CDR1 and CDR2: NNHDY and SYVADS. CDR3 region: CASSDALASAETLYF. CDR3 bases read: TGTGCCAGCAGTGATGCACTGGCTAGTGCAGAA.